This entry lists 16 T cell receptor beta chains sequenced from one sample in a study of T cells in tumors after PD-1 blockade. Sequencing used immunoSEQ multiplex PCR; TCRdb keeps in-frame clones, though not all of them. Among tens of thousands of clones, just under 80% were seen once, and the ten largest hold 13%. The sequencing here drew on PBMCs, taken before anti-PD-1 treatment. These receptors all come from a human donor with basal cell carcinoma.

The chain recombines TRBV18 with TRBJ1-4, with a weak D call TRBD1 (6 bases). The CDR3 totals 14 residues. V dropped 3 bases and J dropped 7 bases, with 12 bases sitting between them. CDR1 is KGHSH and CDR2 is LQKENI in the germline V gene. CDR3 in amino acids: CASSPRQGSEKLFF. CDR3 nucleotides: TGTGCCAGCTCACCCCGGCAGGGGAGTGAAAAACTGTTTTTT.

The chain employs TRBV20-1 and TRBJ2-5; D is uncertain. CDR3 length equals 11 residues. With 6 bases removed from V and 8 bases from J, the gap between germline ends came to 13 bases. Germline V gives CDR1 DFQATT, CDR2 SNEGSKA (reference sequence). CDR3: CSARLGLTQYF. The DNA of the CDR3 is TGCAGTGCCCGCCTAGGTCTTACCCAGTACTTC.

This clone was picked up a small number of times. This sequence joins TRBV7-6 and TRBJ1-5; D not certain. Per the germline V gene, CDR1 is SGHVS and CDR2 is FNYEAQ. The CDR3 is made up of 13 amino acids. Trimming stripped 6 bases from V and 1 base from J, with 7 bases between. In DNA form, the CDR3 reads TGTGCCAGCAGGGCATCGAGCAATCAGCCCCAGCATTTT. Translated, it gives CASRASSNQPQHF.

V usage is TRBV12-2 and J usage is TRBJ2-3; the table's TRBD2 call for D was not verified on the DNA. TRBV12-2 is recorded as a pseudogene. The CDR3 length is 19 residues. The CDR3 coding sequence is TGTGCAAGTCGCTTAGCCCAACTGCAACTAGCGCCAGGAGGAGGTACGCAGTATTTT. This sequence encodes CASRLAQLQLAPGGGTQYF.

V and J are TRBV29-1 and TRBJ1-2, with 11 positions matching TRBD1. J lost 8 bases, V lost 6 bases, and 8 bases had no gene match. Germline V gives CDR1 SQVTM, CDR2 ANQGSEA. The CDR3 consists of 13 residues. CDR3 amino acids: CSVHLRTGGGYTF. In DNA form, the CDR3 reads TGCAGCGTCCACCTCCGGACAGGGGGCGGCTACACCTTC. The whole variable domain, filled in from reference TRBV29-1 and TRBJ1-2, reads SAVISQKPSRDICQRGTSLTIQCQVDSQVTMMFWYRQQPGQSLTLIATANQGSEATYESGFVIDKFPISRPNLTFSTLTVSNMSPEDSSIYLCSVHLRTGGGYTFGSGTRLTVV.

V is TRBV2 and J is TRBJ1-2; D not resolved. From germline, CDR1 is SNHLY and CDR2 FYNNEI. The CDR3 runs to 15 residues. With 7 bases removed from V and 4 bases from J, the gap between germline ends came to 19 bases. The CDR3 sequence is CASIRDSEVGYGYTF. CDR3 in DNA: TGTGCCAGCATCCGGGATTCCGAAGTAGGCTATGGCTACACCTTC.

This clone was seen a handful of times. The chain carries TRBV4-1 and TRBJ1-6, with D unresolved. Deletions cut 0 bases from V and 0 bases from J, with 12 bases between. Germline CDR1 and CDR2: MGHRA and YSYEKL. The CDR3 consists of 18 residues. The CDR3 nucleotides are TGCGCCAGCAGCCAAGATTTGGCCTCCCTCTCCTATAATTCACCCCTCCACTTT. This encodes CASSQDLASLSYNSPLHF.

The chain carries TRBV5-4 and TRBJ1-1, with D tentatively TRBD1 (5 bases). The V gene lost 1 base and the J gene lost 11 bases, with 18 bases spanning the gap. Germline lookup yields CDR1 SGHNT and CDR2 YYREEE (reference sequence). This CDR3 region has 14 residues. The CDR3 DNA follows: TGTGCCAGCAGCTTGATTGGTGGCAGGGATGAGGCTTTCTTT. It codes for CASSLIGGRDEAFF.

CDR3 region: CASSERDSYNSPLHF. CDR3 DNA sequence: TGTGCCAGCAGTGAAAGGGACAGCTATAATTCACCCCTCCACTTT. This chain links TRBV6-1 with TRBJ1-6, with 7 bases fitting TRBD1. The V segment lost 2 bases and the J segment 3 bases; nucleotides outside the gene matches: 1. This CDR3 is 15 amino acids long. Per the germline V gene, CDR1 is MNHNS and CDR2 is SASEGT.

This chain connects TRBV30 to TRBJ1-1; D not resolved. The CDR3 totals 12 residues. Trimming took off 1 base at V and 4 bases at J, with 7 bases between the two ends. Germline lookup yields CDR1 GTSNPN and CDR2 SVGIG (reference sequence). CDR3 in DNA: TGTGCCTGGAGTGCTTTTTTCACTGAAGCTTTCTTT. Translated: CAWSAFFTEAFF.

This clone has a single count. This sequence joins TRBV19 and TRBJ1-6; D may be TRBD1 (5 bases). This CDR3 comprises 18 residues. Germline V gives CDR1 LNHDA, CDR2 SQIVND (reference sequence). V lost 5 bases and J 6 bases, leaving 23 bases between the germline ends. As DNA, the CDR3 is TGTGCCAGTAGTCCCGGCCCGCGGGGCCTCAACAGTAATTCACCCCTCCACTTT. This sequence encodes CASSPGPRGLNSNSPLHF.

The chain uses TRBV3-1 (or the pseudogene TRBV3-2) and TRBJ1-5; D unresolved. The CDR3 runs to 13 residues. Germline-derived CDR1 and CDR2 are LGHDT and YNNKEL (reference sequence). The V gene lost 0 bases and the J gene lost 9 bases, with 9 bases spanning the gap. CDR3 residues: CASSQDTAGPQHF. The CDR3 DNA is TGTGCCAGCAGCCAAGATACAGCCGGGCCCCAGCATTTT.

The chain links TRBV6-6 to TRBJ2-7; the D gene could be TRBD1 or TRBD2 (5 bases each). Germline lookup yields CDR1 MNHNY and CDR2 SVGAGI (reference sequence). Deletions cut 2 bases from V and 4 bases from J, with 9 bases between. This CDR3 is built from 13 residues. The CDR3 sequence is CASSYLGDYEQYF. CDR3 DNA: TGTGCCAGCAGTTACCTGGGGGATTACGAGCAGTACTTC.

The V and J genes are TRBV18 and TRBJ2-1, with D uncertain. Germline CDR1 and CDR2: KGHSH and LQKENI. CDR3 length: 15 residues. Deletions cut 5 bases from V and 0 bases from J, with 11 bases between. CDR3: CASSSPQSSYNEQFF. The DNA for the CDR3 is TGTGCCAGCTCAAGCCCGCAGAGCTCCTACAATGAGCAGTTCTTC. Supplemented by reference TRBV18 and TRBJ2-1, the full variable domain reads NAGVMQNPRHLVRRRGQEARLRCSPMKGHSHVYWYRQLPEEGLKFMVYLQKENIIDESGMPKERFSAEFPKEGPSILRIQQVVRGDSAAYFCASSSPQSSYNEQFFGPGTRLTVL.

This chain links TRBV5-4 with TRBJ2-7; 7 bases fit TRBD2. The CDR3 has 15 amino acids. The V and J ends lost 4 bases and 1 base, in that order; junction bases with no gene match: 8. Germline V gene data show CDR1 as SGHNT and CDR2 as YYREEE (reference sequence). CDR3 sequence reads: CASSLGLDHSYEQYF. CDR3 DNA: TGTGCCAGCAGCCTCGGACTAGACCATTCCTACGAGCAGTACTTC.

The V and J genes are TRBV30 and TRBJ2-1; 8 nucleotides align to TRBD2. Germline CDR1 GTSNPN, CDR2 SVGIG (reference sequence). The V and J ends lost 5 bases and 2 bases, in that order; junction bases with no gene match: 8. This CDR3 region has 15 residues. In DNA form, the CDR3 reads TGTGCCTGGCGTAAACGGGGGGGCACCTACAATGAGCAGTTCTTC. Translated: CAWRKRGGTYNEQFF. The full variable domain, its missing parts supplied by reference TRBV30 and TRBJ2-1, is SQTIHQWPATLVQPVGSPLSLECTVEGTSNPNLYWYRQAAGRGLQLLFYSVGIGQISSEVPQNLSASRPQDRQFILSSKKLLLSDSGFYLCAWRKRGGTYNEQFFGPGTRLTVL.